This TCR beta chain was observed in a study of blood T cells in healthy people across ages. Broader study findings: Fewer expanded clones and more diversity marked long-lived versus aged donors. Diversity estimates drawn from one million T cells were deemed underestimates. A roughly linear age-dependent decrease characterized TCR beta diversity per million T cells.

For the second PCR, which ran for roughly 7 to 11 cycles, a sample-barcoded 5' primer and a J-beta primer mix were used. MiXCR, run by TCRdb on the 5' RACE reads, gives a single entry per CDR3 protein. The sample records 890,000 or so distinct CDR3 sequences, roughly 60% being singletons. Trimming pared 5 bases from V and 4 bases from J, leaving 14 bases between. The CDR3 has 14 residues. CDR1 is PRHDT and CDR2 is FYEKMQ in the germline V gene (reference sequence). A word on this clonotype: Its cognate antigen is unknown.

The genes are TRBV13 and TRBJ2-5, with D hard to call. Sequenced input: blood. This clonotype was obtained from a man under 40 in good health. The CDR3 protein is CASSVSRLPETQYF. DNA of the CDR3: TGTGCCAGCAGCGTATCCAGGCTTCCAGAGACCCAGTACTTC. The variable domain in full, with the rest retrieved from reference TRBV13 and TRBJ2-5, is AAGVIQSPRHLIKEKRETATLKCYPIPRHDTVYWYQQGPGQDPQFLISFYEKMQSDKGSIPDRFSAQQFSDYHSELNMSSLELGDSALYFCASSVSRLPETQYFGPGTRLLVL.